This TCR beta chain was found in a study of blood T cells in healthy people across ages. Combining a sample-barcoded 5' primer with a J-beta primer mix, a second PCR ran for 7 to 11 cycles. A single record per CDR3 protein comes from TCRdb applying MiXCR to the 5' RACE reads. The table includes around 600,000 distinct CDR3 sequences, 47% detected once. The trim removed 5 bases at V and 1 base at J, leaving 6 bases unmatched. The CDR3 covers 16 residues. The germline CDR1 and CDR2 sequences are SEHNR and FQNEAQ (reference sequence). The sample providers were healthy Caucasian people from Russia, aged about 6 to 90. This clonotype was seen at least ten times.

Material for sequencing was blood. V is TRBV7-9 and J is TRBJ2-3, with 10 bases lining up with TRBD2. The sequence derives from an older man in good health. CDR3 bases: TGTGCCAGCAGCCCGCGGACTAGCGGTCGCACAGATACGCAGTATTTT. Encoded protein: CASSPRTSGRTDTQYF.